This T cell receptor (beta chain) was sequenced in a study of vaccination and CD4 T cells after COVID-19. Looking at the study overall: For control cultures, the treatment was a CEFX pool, an HIV-1 Nef pool, or no peptide.

Documented treatment: 10-day PBMC culture with coronavirus spike peptide pools or control peptides (ViraFEST assay). Positive PCR dates covered March to December 2020, before US Alpha, Beta and Delta variants. Cultured CD4+ T cell DNA underwent sequencing with the Oncomine TCR Beta short-read assay. After culture, CD4+ T cells served as the source for genomic DNA extraction. TCRdb reanalysed the PCR reads using MiXCR and keeps one entry per CDR3 protein. Of 2,000 to 3,000 distinct CDR3 sequences in the sample, roughly 27% were seen once. Of note for this clonotype: Antigen specificity is unknown.

V gave up 6 bases and J gave up 1 base; unmatched junction bases: 10. Germline V CDR1 and CDR2: SQVTM, ANQGSEA. This CDR3 is 17 amino acids long. This clonotype originated in a human donor who had recovered from COVID-19. The chain couples TRBV29-1 to TRBJ2-1, with 12 bases aligning to TRBD2. Sequencing was performed on CD4+ T cells from blood, cultured in vitro, taken after SARS-CoV-2 vaccination. The CDR3 here is CSVLLAGGTFSYNEQFF. CDR3 sequence (DNA): TGCAGCGTCCTACTAGCGGGGGGCACCTTTTCCTACAATGAGCAGTTCTTC.